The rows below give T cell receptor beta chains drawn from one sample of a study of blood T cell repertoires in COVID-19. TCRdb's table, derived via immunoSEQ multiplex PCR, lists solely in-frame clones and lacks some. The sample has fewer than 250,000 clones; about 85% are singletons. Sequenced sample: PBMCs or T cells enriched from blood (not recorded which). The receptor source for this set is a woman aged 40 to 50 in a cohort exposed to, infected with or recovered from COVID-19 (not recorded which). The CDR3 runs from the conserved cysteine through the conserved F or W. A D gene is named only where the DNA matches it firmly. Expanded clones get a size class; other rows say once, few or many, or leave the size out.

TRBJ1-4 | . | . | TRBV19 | CASSSYLANEKLFF | TGTGCCAGTAGTAGTTACCTTGCGAATGAAAAACTGTTTTTT
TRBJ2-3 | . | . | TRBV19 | CAVAVSTDTQYF | TGTGCGGTGGCCGTGTCTACAGATACGCAGTATTTT
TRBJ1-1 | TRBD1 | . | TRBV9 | CASSFLDRDTEAFF | TGTGCCAGCAGCTTCTTGGACAGGGACACTGAAGCTTTCTTT
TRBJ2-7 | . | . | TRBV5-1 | CASSLAPGKYEQYF | TGCGCCAGCAGCTTGGCTCCGGGAAAGTACGAGCAGTACTTC
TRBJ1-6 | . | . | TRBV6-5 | CASSTGLNSPLHF | TGTGCCAGCAGTACAGGTCTTAATTCACCCCTCCACTTT
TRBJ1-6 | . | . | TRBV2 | CASSTRNNSPLHF | TGTGCCAGCAGTACACGTAATAATTCACCCCTCCACTTT
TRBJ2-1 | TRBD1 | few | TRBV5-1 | CASSTGGTGVNEQFF | TGCGCCAGCTCTACTGGAGGGACAGGCGTCAATGAGCAGTTCTTC
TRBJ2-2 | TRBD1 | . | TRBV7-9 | CASSSWDSTGELFF | TGTGCCAGCAGCTCATGGGACAGCACCGGGGAGCTGTTTTTT
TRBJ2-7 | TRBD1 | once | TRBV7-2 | CASSLTFGTGREQYF | TGTGCCAGCAGCTTAACTTTCGGGACAGGGCGTGAGCAGTACTTC
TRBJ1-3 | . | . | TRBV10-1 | CASSEWGRNSGNTIYF | TGCGCCAGCAGTGAATGGGGCCGCAACTCTGGAAACACCATATATTTT
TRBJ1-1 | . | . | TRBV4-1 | CASGYTGTPEAFF | TGCGCCAGCGGATATACAGGGACCCCTGAAGCTTTCTTT
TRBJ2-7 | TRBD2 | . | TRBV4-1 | CASSQELLAGEYEQYF | TGCGCCAGCAGCCAAGAACTTCTAGCGGGGGAATACGAGCAGTACTTC
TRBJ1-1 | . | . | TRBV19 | CASSNRGGATEAFF | TGTGCCAGTAGTAATCGGGGAGGCGCCACTGAAGCTTTCTTT
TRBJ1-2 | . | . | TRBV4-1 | CASSQAVRPTGYTF | TGCGCCAGCAGCCAAGCAGTCAGGCCTACGGGCTACACCTTC
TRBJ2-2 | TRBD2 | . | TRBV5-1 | CASSLFSGRTLTGSTGELFF | TGCGCCAGCAGCTTGTTTAGCGGGAGGACCTTAACGGGGAGCACCGGGGAGCTGTTTTTT
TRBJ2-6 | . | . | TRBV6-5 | CASSPSGPGANVLTF | TGTGCCAGCAGCCCGTCCGGTCCTGGGGCCAACGTCCTGACTTTC
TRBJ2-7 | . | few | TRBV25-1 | CASNESGLANYEQYF | TGTGCCAGCAACGAATCGGGCCTAGCGAACTACGAGCAGTACTTC
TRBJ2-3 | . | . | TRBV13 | CASSSPGGGTDTQYF | TGTGCCAGCAGCTCCCCTGGGGGCGGCACAGATACGCAGTATTTT
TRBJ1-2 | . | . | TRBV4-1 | CASSQERRGPSYGYTF | TGCGCCAGCAGCCAAGAGCGGAGGGGACCTAGCTATGGCTACACCTTC
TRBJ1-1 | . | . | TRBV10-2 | CASSEQGMNTEAFF | TGCGCCAGCAGTGAGCAGGGCATGAACACTGAAGCTTTCTTT
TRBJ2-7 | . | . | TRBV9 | CASSPGGYEQYF | TGTGCCAGCAGCCCTGGAGGCTACGAGCAGTACTTC
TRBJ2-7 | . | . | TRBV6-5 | CASSSGGGFTYEQYF | TGTGCCAGCAGTTCCGGCGGGGGCTTCACTTACGAGCAGTACTTC
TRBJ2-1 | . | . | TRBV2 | CASRNGGPVNNEQFF | TGTGCCAGCAGGAACGGAGGGCCGGTTAACAATGAGCAGTTCTTC
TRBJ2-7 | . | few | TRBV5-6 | CASSPQGYEQYF | TGTGCCAGCAGCCCACAGGGCTACGAGCAGTACTTC
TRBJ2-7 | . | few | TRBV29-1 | CSVGGTTYEQYF | TGCAGCGTTGGAGGGACAACCTACGAGCAGTACTTC
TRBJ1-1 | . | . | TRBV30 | CAWSPNPAGLPGAFF | TGTGCCTGGAGTCCCAACCCCGCCGGGCTCCCGGGGGCTTTCTTT
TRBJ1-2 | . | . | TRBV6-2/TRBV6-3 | CATSQGPNYGYTF | TGTGCCACCAGCCAGGGGCCTAACTATGGCTACACCTTC
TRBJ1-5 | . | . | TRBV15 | CATSRDSGVYQPQHF | TGTGCCACCAGCAGAGATTCAGGGGTCTATCAGCCCCAGCATTTT
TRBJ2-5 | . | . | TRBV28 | CASSLNRGAGETQYF | TGTGCCAGCAGTTTAAATCGGGGGGCGGGGGAGACCCAGTACTTC
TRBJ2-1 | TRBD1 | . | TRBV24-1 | CATSDRQTGYNEQFF | TGTGCCACCAGTGACCGCCAGACAGGGTACAATGAGCAGTTCTTC
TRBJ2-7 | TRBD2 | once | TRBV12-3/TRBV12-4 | CASMGGSSYEQYF | TGTGCCAGCATGGGGGGGAGCTCCTACGAGCAGTACTTC
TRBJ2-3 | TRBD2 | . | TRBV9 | CASSAKLLAGVDTQYF | TGTGCCAGCAGCGCAAAACTCCTAGCGGGAGTGGATACGCAGTATTTT
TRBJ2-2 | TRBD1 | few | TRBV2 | CASSAHRGQSTGELFF | TGTGCCAGCAGTGCCCACAGGGGACAGAGCACCGGGGAGCTGTTTTTT
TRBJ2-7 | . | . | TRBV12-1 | CASSFRGGCHEQYF | TGTGCCAGCAGCTTTCGAGGGGGCTGCCACGAGCAGTACTTC
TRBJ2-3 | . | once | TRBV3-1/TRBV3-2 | CASSQDLAVTDTQYF | TGTGCCAGCAGCCAAGATCTAGCCGTCACAGATACGCAGTATTTT
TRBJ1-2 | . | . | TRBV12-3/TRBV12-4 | CASSLSGNDGYTF | TGTGCCAGCAGTTTATCGGGGAACGATGGCTACACCTTC
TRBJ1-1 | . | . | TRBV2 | CASSEARFLGGDTEAFF | TGTGCCAGCAGTGAAGCTAGGTTTTTGGGAGGGGACACTGAAGCTTTCTTT
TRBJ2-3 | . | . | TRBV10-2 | CASSESAVYTQYF | TGCGCCAGCAGTGAGTCAGCGGTCTATACGCAGTATTTT
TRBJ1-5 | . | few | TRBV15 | CATSREAGGLEPQHF | TGTGCCACCAGCAGAGAGGCGGGGGGGCTGGAGCCCCAGCATTTT
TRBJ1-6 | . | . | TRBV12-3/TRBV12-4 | CASRLQGVQSLHF | TGTGCCAGCAGATTACAGGGCGTTCAATCCCTCCACTTT
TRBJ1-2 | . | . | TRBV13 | CASSLGKSGYTF | TGTGCCAGCAGCTTAGGCAAAAGCGGCTACACCTTC
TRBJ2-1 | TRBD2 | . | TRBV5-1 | CASSPSGLTNNEQFF | TGCGCCAGCAGCCCGTCGGGACTAACTAACAATGAGCAGTTCTTC
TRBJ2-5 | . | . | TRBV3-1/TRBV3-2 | CASSPGVAAQETQYF | TGTGCCAGCAGCCCCGGGGTAGCGGCCCAAGAGACCCAGTACTTC
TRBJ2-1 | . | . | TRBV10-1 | CASSEVPIARNEQFF | TGCGCCAGCAGTGAGGTTCCCATAGCGAGAAATGAGCAGTTCTTC
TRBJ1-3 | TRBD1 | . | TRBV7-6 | CASSLEFGTGQGNTIYF | TGTGCCAGCAGCTTAGAATTTGGGACAGGTCAGGGAAACACCATATATTTT
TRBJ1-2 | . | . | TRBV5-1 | CASSLEGQGYGYTF | TGCGCCAGCAGCTTGGAGGGGCAGGGCTATGGCTACACCTTC
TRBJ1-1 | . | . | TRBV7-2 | CASSLVRGEGVPNEAFF | TGTGCCAGCAGCTTAGTCCGGGGAGAGGGGGTTCCGAACGAAGCTTTCTTT
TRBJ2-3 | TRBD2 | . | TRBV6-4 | CASSDVAGEGDTQYF | TGTGCCAGCAGTGACGTGGCGGGGGAGGGAGATACGCAGTATTTT
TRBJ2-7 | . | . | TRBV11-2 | CASSSGKFGGYEQYF | TGTGCCAGCAGCTCCGGCAAGTTCGGGGGCTACGAGCAGTACTTC
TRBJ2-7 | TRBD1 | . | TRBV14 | CASQRQGREVEQYF | TGTGCCAGCCAAAGACAGGGTAGAGAAGTCGAGCAGTACTTC
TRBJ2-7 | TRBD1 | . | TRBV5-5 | CASSSGQGAYEQYF | TGTGCCAGCAGCTCAGGACAGGGCGCCTACGAGCAGTACTTC
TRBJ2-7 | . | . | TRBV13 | CASSSRDTSSYEQYF | TGTGCCAGCAGCTCCCGGGACACTAGCTCCTACGAGCAGTACTTC
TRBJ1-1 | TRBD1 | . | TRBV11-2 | CASSSRDRALPEAFF | TGTGCCAGCAGCTCCCGGGACAGGGCTCTTCCTGAAGCTTTCTTT
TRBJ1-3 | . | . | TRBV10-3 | CAISESGQSFSGNTIYF | TGTGCCATCAGTGAGTCTGGACAGTCTTTCTCTGGAAACACCATATATTTT
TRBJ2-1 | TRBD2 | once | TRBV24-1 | CATEGTSGRTSYNEQFF | TGTGCCACCGAAGGTACTAGCGGGAGGACCTCCTACAATGAGCAGTTCTTC
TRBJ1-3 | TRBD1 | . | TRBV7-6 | CASSLGRTGRNTIYF | TGTGCCAGCAGCTTAGGTCGGACAGGCAGAAACACCATATATTTT
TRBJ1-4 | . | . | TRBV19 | CASSGSTNEKLFF | TGTGCCAGTAGTGGCTCAACTAATGAAAAACTGTTTTTT
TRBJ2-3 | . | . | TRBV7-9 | CASSLVGGGTDTQYF | TGTGCCAGCAGCTTAGTAGGGGGAGGCACAGATACGCAGTATTTT
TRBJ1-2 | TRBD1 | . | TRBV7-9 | CASSLGQDNYGYTF | TGTGCCAGCAGCTTGGGACAGGACAACTATGGCTACACCTTC